These 5 T cell receptor beta chains were all obtained from the same sample, sequenced in a study of CD8+CD57+ T cells in acquired aplastic anemia. Template material for TCR beta VDJ and CDR3 profiling consisted of genomic DNA. TCRdb re-derived calls from the reads in MiXCR, one entry per CDR3 protein. The data contain tens of thousands of distinct CDR3 sequences, around 76% of them singletons. The sequenced sample consisted of sorted CD4+, CD8+, or CD8+CD57+ T cells (not recorded which) from PBMCs. These receptors were taken from a human donor in good health, serving as a control.

The chain has TRBV19 and TRBJ1-1; D unclear. Deletions cut 5 bases from V and 12 bases from J, with 19 bases between. The germline gives CDR1 LNHDA, CDR2 SQIVND (reference sequence). This CDR3 contains 13 residues. CDR3 coding DNA: TGTGCCAGTAGTCCTCAGGACGGACGAGTAACTTTCTTT. The encoded protein is CASSPQDGRVTFF.

The J gene is TRBJ1-1, the V gene TRBV29-1; D is possibly TRBD1 (5 bases). The CDR3 runs 11 residues. Trimming took 6 bases from V and 5 from J, leaving 10 bases between them. Germline V gene data show CDR1 as SQVTM and CDR2 as ANQGSEA. In nucleotides, the CDR3 is TGCAGCGTCTCATGGGGGACTGAAGCTTTCTTT. Translation: CSVSWGTEAFF.

V gene TRBV20-1 combines with J gene TRBJ2-7; D is ambiguous. The V end was cut by 4 bases, the J end by 2 bases, with 12 bases between. The CDR3 spans 13 residues. Germline assignment: CDR1 DFQATT and CDR2 SNEGSKA (reference sequence). CDR3 sequence: CSAKPGSAYEQYF. The CDR3, as DNA: TGCAGTGCTAAACCCGGGTCCGCCTACGAGCAGTACTTC.

By share, this clonotype counts as medium-sized (0.01 to 0.1%). This chain joins TRBV5-8 and TRBJ1-2, with D hard to call. Germline V gene sequence: CDR1 SGHTS, CDR2 YDEGEE. V was cut by 1 base and J by 3 bases, with 10 bases left in between. The CDR3 spans 14 residues. The CDR3 loop reads CASSLRTGHYGYTF. The CDR3 region has the DNA TGTGCCAGCAGCTTGAGGACGGGTCACTATGGCTACACCTTC.

This sequence joins TRBV19 and TRBJ1-2; D unresolved. Per the germline V gene, CDR1 is LNHDA and CDR2 is SQIVND (reference sequence). The CDR3 has 14 amino acids. Trimming pared 10 bases from V and 3 bases from J, leaving 18 bases between. The CDR3 DNA follows: TGTGCCACAACACGGAGGCAGAGTGACTATGGCTACACCTTC. Its protein product is CATTRRQSDYGYTF.